The clone carrying this T cell receptor (beta chain) occurred many times. This specimen belongs to a study of T-cell reconstitution after alpha-beta-depleted transplantation in children. Researchers prepared the TCRbeta library using unique molecular identifiers, the study reports. From the PCR reads, TCRdb called clonotypes with MiXCR, one entry per CDR3 protein. The table includes 350,000 to 450,000 distinct CDR3 sequences, roughly 20% detected once. This receptor was identified in a human donor who donated a stem cell graft to a child with acute myeloid leukemia. The sequenced sample was PBMCs from the stem cell graft donor, obtained from the stem cell graft.

Here the CDR3 DNA reads TGCAGTGCTAGAAGGGACACTGAAGCTTTCTTT. It codes for CSARRDTEAFF. The rearrangement links TRBV20-1 to TRBJ1-1; no definite D call. The V end lost 2 bases, the J end lost 3 bases, and 4 bases lay between the germline ends. The germline V gene encodes CDR1 DFQATT and CDR2 SNEGSKA (reference sequence). The CDR3 runs 11 residues.